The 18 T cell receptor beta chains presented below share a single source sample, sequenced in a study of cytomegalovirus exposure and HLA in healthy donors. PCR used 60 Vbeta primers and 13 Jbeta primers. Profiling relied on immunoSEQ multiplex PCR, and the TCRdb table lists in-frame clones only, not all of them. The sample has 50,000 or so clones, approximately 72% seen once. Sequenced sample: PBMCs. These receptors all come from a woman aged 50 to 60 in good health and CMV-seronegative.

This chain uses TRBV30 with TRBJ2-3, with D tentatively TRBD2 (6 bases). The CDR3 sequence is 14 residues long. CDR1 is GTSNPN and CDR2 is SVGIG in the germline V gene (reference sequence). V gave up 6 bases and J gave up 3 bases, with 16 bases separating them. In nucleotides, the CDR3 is TGTGCCTGTCCCTTCCTTGGGGGGACAGATACGCAGTATTTT. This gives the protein CACPFLGGTDTQYF. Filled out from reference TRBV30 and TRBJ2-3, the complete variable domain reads SQTIHQWPATLVQPVGSPLSLECTVEGTSNPNLYWYRQAAGRGLQLLFYSVGIGQISSEVPQNLSASRPQDRQFILSSKKLLLSDSGFYLCACPFLGGTDTQYFGPGTRLTVL.

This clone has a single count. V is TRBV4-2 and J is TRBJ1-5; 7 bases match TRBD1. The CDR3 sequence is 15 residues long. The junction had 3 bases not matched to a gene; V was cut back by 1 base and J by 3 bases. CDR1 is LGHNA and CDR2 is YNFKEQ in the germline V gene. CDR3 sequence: CASSQVGQDNQPQHF. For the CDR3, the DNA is TGTGCCAGCAGCCAAGTTGGACAGGACAATCAGCCCCAGCATTTT.

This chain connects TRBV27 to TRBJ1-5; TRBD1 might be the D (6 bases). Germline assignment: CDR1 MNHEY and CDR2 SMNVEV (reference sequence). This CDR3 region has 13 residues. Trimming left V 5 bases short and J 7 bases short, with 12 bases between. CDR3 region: CASSLGGGQPQHF. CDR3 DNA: TGTGCCAGCAGTCTTGGGGGCGGGCAGCCCCAGCATTTT.

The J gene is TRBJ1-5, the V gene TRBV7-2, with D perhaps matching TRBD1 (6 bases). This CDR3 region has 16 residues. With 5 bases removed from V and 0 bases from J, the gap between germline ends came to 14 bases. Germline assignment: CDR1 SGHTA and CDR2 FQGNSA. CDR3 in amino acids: CASSQSGQISNQPQHF. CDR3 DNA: TGTGCCAGCAGCCAATCGGGACAAATTAGCAATCAGCCCCAGCATTTT. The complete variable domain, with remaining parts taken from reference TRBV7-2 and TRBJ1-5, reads GAGVSQSPSNKVTEKGKDVELRCDPISGHTALYWYRQSLGQGLEFLIYFQGNSAPDKSGLPSDRFSAERTGGSVSTLTIQRTQQEDSAVYLCASSQSGQISNQPQHFGDGTRLSIL.

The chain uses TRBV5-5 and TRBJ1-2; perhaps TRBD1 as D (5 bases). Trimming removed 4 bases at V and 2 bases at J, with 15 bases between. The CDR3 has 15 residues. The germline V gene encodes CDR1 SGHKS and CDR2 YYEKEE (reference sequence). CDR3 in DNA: TGTGCCAGCAGCGGGGGGGACGGGGTGAACTATGGCTACACCTTC. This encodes CASSGGDGVNYGYTF.

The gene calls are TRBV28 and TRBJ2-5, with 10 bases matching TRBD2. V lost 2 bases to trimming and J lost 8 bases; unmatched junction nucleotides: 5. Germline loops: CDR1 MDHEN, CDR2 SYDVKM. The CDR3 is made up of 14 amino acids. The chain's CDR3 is CASSLSGGARTQYF. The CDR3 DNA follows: TGTGCCAGCAGTTTAAGCGGGGGGGCCCGCACCCAGTACTTC.

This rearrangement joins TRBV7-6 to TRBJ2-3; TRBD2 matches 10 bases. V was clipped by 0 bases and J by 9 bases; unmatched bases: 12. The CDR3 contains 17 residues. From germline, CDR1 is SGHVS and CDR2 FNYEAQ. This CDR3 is CASSLALAGEGYGTQYF. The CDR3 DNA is TGTGCCAGCAGCTTAGCGCTAGCGGGAGAGGGGTACGGCACGCAGTATTTT.

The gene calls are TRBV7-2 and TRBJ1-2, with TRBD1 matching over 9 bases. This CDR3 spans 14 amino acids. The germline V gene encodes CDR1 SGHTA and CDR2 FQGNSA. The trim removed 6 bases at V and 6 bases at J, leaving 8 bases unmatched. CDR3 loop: CASSSTGQGNGYTF. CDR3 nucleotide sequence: TGTGCCAGCAGTTCAACCGGACAGGGGAATGGCTACACCTTC.

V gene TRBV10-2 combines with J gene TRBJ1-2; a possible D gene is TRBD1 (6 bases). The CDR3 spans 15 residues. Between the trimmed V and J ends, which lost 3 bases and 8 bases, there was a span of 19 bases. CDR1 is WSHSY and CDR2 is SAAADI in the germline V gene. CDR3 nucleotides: TGCGCCAGCAGTGAATTCCAGGGGACGGTGGAAGGCTACACCTTC. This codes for CASSEFQGTVEGYTF.

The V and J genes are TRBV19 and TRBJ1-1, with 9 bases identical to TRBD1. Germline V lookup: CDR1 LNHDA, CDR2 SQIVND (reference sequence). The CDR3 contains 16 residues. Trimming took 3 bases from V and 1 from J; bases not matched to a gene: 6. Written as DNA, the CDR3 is TGTGCCAGTAGTATTGGGACAGGGTCCGGGAACACTGAAGCTTTCTTT. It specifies CASSIGTGSGNTEAFF.

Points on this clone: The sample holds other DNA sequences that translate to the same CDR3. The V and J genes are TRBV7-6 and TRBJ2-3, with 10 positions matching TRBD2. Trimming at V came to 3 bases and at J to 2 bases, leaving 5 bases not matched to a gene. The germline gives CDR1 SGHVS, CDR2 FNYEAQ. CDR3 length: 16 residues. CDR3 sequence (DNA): TGTGCCAGCAGCTTGGCCCTAGCGGGGGTCACAGATACGCAGTATTTT. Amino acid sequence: CASSLALAGVTDTQYF.

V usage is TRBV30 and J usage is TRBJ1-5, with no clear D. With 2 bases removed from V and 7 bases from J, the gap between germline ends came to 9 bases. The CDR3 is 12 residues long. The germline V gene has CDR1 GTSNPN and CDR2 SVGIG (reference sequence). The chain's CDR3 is CAWSRDEQPQHF. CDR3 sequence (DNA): TGTGCCTGGAGTCGGGATGAACAGCCCCAGCATTTT.

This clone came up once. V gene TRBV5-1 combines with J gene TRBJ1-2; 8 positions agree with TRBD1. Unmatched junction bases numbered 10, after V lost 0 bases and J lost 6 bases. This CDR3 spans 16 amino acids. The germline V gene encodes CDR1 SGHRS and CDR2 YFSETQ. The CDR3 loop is CASSLEGQEAVDGYTF. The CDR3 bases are TGCGCCAGCAGCTTGGAGGGACAGGAGGCAGTTGATGGCTACACCTTC.

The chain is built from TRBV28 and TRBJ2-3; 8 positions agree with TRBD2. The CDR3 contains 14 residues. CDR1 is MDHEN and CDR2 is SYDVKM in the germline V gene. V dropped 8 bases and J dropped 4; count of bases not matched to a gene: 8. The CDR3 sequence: CASGLAGKADTQYF. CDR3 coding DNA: TGTGCCAGCGGGTTAGCGGGAAAAGCAGATACGCAGTATTTT.

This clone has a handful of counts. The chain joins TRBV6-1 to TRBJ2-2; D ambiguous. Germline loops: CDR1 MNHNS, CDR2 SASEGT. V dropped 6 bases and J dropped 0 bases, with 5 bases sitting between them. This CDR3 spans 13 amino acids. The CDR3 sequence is CASSGSNTGELFF. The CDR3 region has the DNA TGTGCCAGCAGCGGGTCGAACACCGGGGAGCTGTTTTTT.

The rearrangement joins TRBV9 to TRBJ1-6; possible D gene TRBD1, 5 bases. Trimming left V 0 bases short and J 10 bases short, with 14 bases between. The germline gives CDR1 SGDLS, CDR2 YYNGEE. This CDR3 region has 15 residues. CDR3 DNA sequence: TGTGCCAGCAGCGTAGGGGGAGGAAGGGGCTCACCCCTCCACTTT. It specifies CASSVGGGRGSPLHF.

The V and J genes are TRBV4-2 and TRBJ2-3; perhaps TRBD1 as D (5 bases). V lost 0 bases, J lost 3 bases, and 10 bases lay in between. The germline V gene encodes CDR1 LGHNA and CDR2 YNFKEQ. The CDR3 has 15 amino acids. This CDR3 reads CASSQDRQQTDTQYF. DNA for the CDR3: TGTGCCAGCAGCCAAGATCGACAGCAGACAGATACGCAGTATTTT.

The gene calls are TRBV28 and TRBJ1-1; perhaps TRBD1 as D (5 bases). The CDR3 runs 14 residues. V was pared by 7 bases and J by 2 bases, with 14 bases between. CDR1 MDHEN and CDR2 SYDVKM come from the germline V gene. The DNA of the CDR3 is TGTGCCAGCATCTCTTCGGGGGAAAACACTGAAGCTTTCTTT. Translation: CASISSGENTEAFF.